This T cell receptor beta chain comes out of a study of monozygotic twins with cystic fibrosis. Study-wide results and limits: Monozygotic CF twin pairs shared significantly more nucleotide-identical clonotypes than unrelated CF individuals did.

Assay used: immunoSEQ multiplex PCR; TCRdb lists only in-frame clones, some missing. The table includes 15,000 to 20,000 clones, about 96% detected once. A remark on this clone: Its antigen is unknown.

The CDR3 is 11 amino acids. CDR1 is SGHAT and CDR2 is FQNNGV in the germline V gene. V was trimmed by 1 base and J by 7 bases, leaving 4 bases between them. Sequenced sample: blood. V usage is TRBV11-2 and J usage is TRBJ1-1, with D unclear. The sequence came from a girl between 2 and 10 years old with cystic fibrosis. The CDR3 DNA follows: TGTGCCAGCAGCTTAGTGTATGAAGCTTTCTTT. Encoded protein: CASSLVYEAFF.